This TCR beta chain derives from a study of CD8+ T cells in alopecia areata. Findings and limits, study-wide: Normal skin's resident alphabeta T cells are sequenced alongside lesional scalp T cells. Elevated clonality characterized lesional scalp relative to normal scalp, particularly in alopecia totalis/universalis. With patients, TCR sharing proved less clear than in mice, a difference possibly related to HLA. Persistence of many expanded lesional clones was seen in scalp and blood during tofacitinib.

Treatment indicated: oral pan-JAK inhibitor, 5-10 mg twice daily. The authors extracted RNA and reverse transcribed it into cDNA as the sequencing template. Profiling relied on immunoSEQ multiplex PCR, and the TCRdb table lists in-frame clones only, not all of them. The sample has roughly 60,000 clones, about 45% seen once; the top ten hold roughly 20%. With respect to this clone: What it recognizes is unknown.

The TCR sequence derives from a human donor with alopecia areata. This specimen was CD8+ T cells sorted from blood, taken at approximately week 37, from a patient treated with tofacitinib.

The CDR3 nucleotides are TGTGCCATCAGTGAGGTGGCAGAGTCATCTGGAAACACCATATATTTT. As protein: CAISEVAESSGNTIYF. The rearrangement uses TRBV10-3 and TRBJ1-3, with D hard to call. V shed 2 bases and J shed 1 base, with 12 bases lying between them. Germline V lookup: CDR1 ENHRY, CDR2 SYGVKD. This CDR3 has 16 residues.